This T cell receptor (beta chain) was captured by sequencing in a study of shared T cell receptors in the human thymus. V gave up 5 bases and J gave up 4 bases; unmatched junction bases: 11. There are 16 residues in the CDR3. The germline V gene has CDR1 MGHDK and CDR2 SYGVNS. Sequencing used immunoSEQ multiplex PCR; TCRdb keeps in-frame clones, though not all of them. The sample lists about 500,000 clones; 78% were seen once. This sample also appeared in a second study, on human thymus T cells. That report adds: Related work found strong thymic repertoire overlap between unrelated individuals.

The TCR originated in a boy less than two years old with a congenital heart defect. What was sequenced was thymocytes. V gene TRBV25-1 combines with J gene TRBJ1-1; 9 bases agree with TRBD1. The CDR3 DNA sequence: TGTGCCAGCAGTCCCCGAACAGGGGGCGGGGGCACTGAAGCTTTCTTT. Amino acid sequence: CASSPRTGGGGTEAFF.